This entry features one TCR beta chain sequence. This sample is part of a study of blood T cell repertoires in COVID-19. Whole-study context: Samples came from the United States, Italy and Spain, spanning acute and convalescent COVID-19. Sample material is recorded as cDNA or gDNA derived from T cells, B-cell-depleted T cells, or PBMCs.

The CDR3 extends over 15 amino acids. Per the germline V gene, CDR1 is SGHVS and CDR2 is FNYEAQ. V was trimmed by 3 bases and J by 3 bases, leaving 15 bases between them. The Seattle site enrolled patients during active infection and followed them longitudinally. Original processing methods: By means of reference gene primer amplification, nucleated cell counts were estimated. Only in-frame clones appear in the TCRdb table, and some are missing; sequencing was by immunoSEQ multiplex PCR. The V and J calls and clone size were taken over from that table, and D and trimming were inferred from the DNA. The profile shows a few hundred thousand clones, approximately 90% of them singletons.

What was sequenced was peripheral blood. V and J are TRBV7-6 and TRBJ2-7; D is perhaps TRBD1 (5 bases). The TCR sequence derives from a woman in her 50s with COVID-19, enrolled during active disease. CDR3 sequence reads: CASSFVGAPFYEQYF. The CDR3 coding sequence is TGTGCCAGCAGCTTTGTTGGGGCTCCCTTCTACGAGCAGTACTTC.